These T cell receptor beta chains were read from a single sample in a study of OX40 agonist ivuxolimab in advanced cancers. Only in-frame clones appear in the TCRdb table, and some are missing; sequencing was by immunoSEQ multiplex PCR. The table has 67,000 or so clones, approximately 86% seen once; the top ten hold around 3.4%. Sample: CD4+ or CD8+ T cells sorted from blood, taken in a trial of the OX40 agonist ivuxolimab. The receptor source for this set is an adult with an advanced solid tumor such as melanoma, head and neck, liver or kidney cancer. Both conserved end residues are part of each CDR3. A D gene is named only where the DNA matches it firmly. Where a row states a size, it is once, few, many or the class of an expanded clone; other rows omit it.

size | J | D | V | DNA | CDR3
once | TRBJ1-2 | . | TRBV4-2 | TGTGCCAGCAGCCAAGATCAGGGCGGAAACTATGGCTACACCTTC | CASSQDQGGNYGYTF
. | TRBJ2-7 | . | TRBV5-6 | TGTGCCAGCAGCCCACAGGGTGTCCGCGTTTCCGAGCAGTACTTC | CASSPQGVRVSEQYF
. | TRBJ1-5 | TRBD1 | TRBV19 | TGTGCCAGTAGGAGGCCAGGGGGCATCGGCAATCAGCCCCAGCATTTT | CASRRPGGIGNQPQHF
. | TRBJ2-5 | . | TRBV18 | TGTGCCAGCTCACCTGCGGAGGAGACCCAGTACTTC | CASSPAEETQYF
. | TRBJ1-5 | . | TRBV12-2 | TGTGCCCTTGTCCTCGGAATTAGCAATCAGCCCCAGCATTTT | CALVLGISNQPQHF
. | TRBJ2-6 | . | TRBV5-6 | TGTGCCAGCAGCCTCGTAGGGGCCAACGTCCTGACTTTC | CASSLVGANVLTF
. | TRBJ2-1 | . | TRBV4-1 | TGCGCCAGCAGCCAATCGGCCACTACGTACAATGAGCAGTTCTTC | CASSQSATTYNEQFF
medium-sized | TRBJ1-5 | . | TRBV4-1 | TGCGCCAGCAGCCAAGAACCGGGTAGATATCAGCCCCAGCATTTT | CASSQEPGRYQPQHF
few | TRBJ1-1 | . | TRBV2 | TGTGCCGGGACGTATGGGGAGAACACTGAAGCTTTCTTT | CAGTYGENTEAFF
. | TRBJ1-3 | . | TRBV10-3 | TGTGCCATCAGTGGAGCCGACAGGTCGAGCTCTGGAAACACCATATATTTT | CAISGADRSSSGNTIYF
. | TRBJ2-3 | TRBD2 | TRBV7-2 | TGTGCCAGCAGCCTTCGCGGGAGGGATAGCACAGATACGCAGTATTTT | CASSLRGRDSTDTQYF
. | TRBJ1-6 | . | TRBV5-4 | TGTGCCAGCAGCTTGGTACCCTATAATTCACCCCTCCACTTT | CASSLVPYNSPLHF
. | TRBJ2-4 | . | TRBV2 | TGTGCCAGCATGGCAGGGTGGACCAAAAACATTCAGTACTTC | CASMAGWTKNIQYF
. | TRBJ2-5 | TRBD2 | TRBV5-4 | TGTGCCAGCAGCAAAGGGACTAGCGGGAGTAAAGAGACCCAGTACTTC | CASSKGTSGSKETQYF
. | TRBJ2-2 | . | TRBV5-1 | TGCGCCAGCAGCTCGGACCGCCCGGGAGTAGGAAACACCGGGGAGCTGTTTTTT | CASSSDRPGVGNTGELFF
. | TRBJ1-2 | TRBD1 | TRBV5-4 | TGTGCCAGCAGCACCGGGACAGGGGTATTATATGGCTACACCTTC | CASSTGTGVLYGYTF
. | TRBJ1-1 | . | TRBV7-2 | TGTGCCAGCAGCTCCGGGACACCTGAAGCTTTCTTT | CASSSGTPEAFF
. | TRBJ1-1 | . | TRBV19 | TGTGCCAGTAGTATAGGTACAGGGAAAGTGTCCGAAGCTTTCTTT | CASSIGTGKVSEAFF
. | TRBJ2-2 | TRBD1 | TRBV5-1 | TGCGCCAGCAGCATCACCGGGACAGCTTACGAGCTGTTTTTT | CASSITGTAYELFF
. | TRBJ2-1 | . | TRBV21-1 | TGTGCCAGCAGCAAATGGCCCGGGCTGATTGAGCAGTTCTTC | CASSKWPGLIEQFF
. | TRBJ2-7 | . | TRBV6-1 | TGTGCCAGCAGTGAAGCTGCCGGGACAACAACCTACGAGCAGTACTTC | CASSEAAGTTTYEQYF
once | TRBJ1-3 | . | TRBV19 | TGTGCCAGTCCCGGGGGAAACACCATATATTTT | CASPGGNTIYF
. | TRBJ1-6 | . | TRBV10-2 | TGCGCCAGCAGTGTTGGGACATCTTTTTCACCCCTCCACTTT | CASSVGTSFSPLHF
. | TRBJ2-1 | . | TRBV7-9 | TGTGCCAGCAGCTTACTGCCTGAGCAGTTCTTC | CASSLLPEQFF
. | TRBJ2-3 | TRBD1 | TRBV4-2 | TGTGCCAGCAGCCAAGATGGGGGACAGAAGCAGTATTTT | CASSQDGGQKQYF